These 28 T cell receptor beta chains were all obtained from the same sample, sequenced in a study of shared clonotypes between healthy human individuals. Measured with immunoSEQ multiplex PCR; TCRdb has only the in-frame clones, and not every one. This sample has approximately 1,000,000 clones, with around 78% found just once. Input material: memory CD4+ T cells from PBMCs. The subset denotes: CD45RA-negative fraction. These receptors were taken from a man between 18 and 35 years old in good health. Some clones in this sample may be carry-over from other donors' samples.

This clone was seen a few times. The V call is TRBV5-6, the J call TRBJ2-5, with 9 positions matching TRBD1. The CDR3 consists of 14 residues. The V gene end was trimmed by 3 bases and the J gene end by 5 bases; junction bases not matched to a gene: 5. Looked up from germline, CDR1 is SGHDT and CDR2 is YYEEEE. The chain's CDR3 is CASSSQGAGETQYF. DNA of the CDR3: TGTGCCAGCAGCTCACAGGGGGCAGGTGAGACCCAGTACTTC.

The rearrangement links TRBV27 to TRBJ2-6, with D unclear. V lost 5 bases and J lost 0, with 17 bases in between. This CDR3 contains 18 residues. Germline loops: CDR1 MNHEY, CDR2 SMNVEV (reference sequence). CDR3 loop: CASSPRKVLSSGANVLTF. In nucleotides, the CDR3 is TGTGCCAGCAGTCCTAGGAAGGTTCTGAGCTCTGGGGCCAACGTCCTGACTTTC.

The chain combines TRBV5-6 with TRBJ1-1; D is undetermined. This CDR3 has 14 amino acids. The ends were cut back, 4 bases at V and 1 base at J, with 11 bases in the middle. CDR1 and CDR2 (germline): SGHDT, YYEEEE. This CDR3 is CASSAESQNTEAFF. Here the CDR3 DNA reads TGTGCCAGCAGCGCCGAGAGCCAGAACACTGAAGCTTTCTTT. The variable domain in full, completed from reference TRBV5-6 and TRBJ1-1, reads DAGVTQSPTHLIKTRGQQVTLRCSPKSGHDTVSWYQQALGQGPQFIFQYYEEEERQRGNFPDRFSGHQFPNYSSELNVNALLLGDSALYLCASSAESQNTEAFFGQGTRLTVV.

V and J are TRBV6-6 and TRBJ1-5; no firm D call. V lost 5 bases and J 2 bases, leaving 13 bases between the germline ends. CDR1 MNHNY and CDR2 SVGAGI come from the germline V gene (reference sequence). This CDR3 comprises 15 residues. The CDR3 sequence is CASSRIFGGNQPQHF. As DNA, the CDR3 is TGTGCCAGCAGTAGAATTTTCGGGGGCAATCAGCCCCAGCATTTT.

This clone appeared a few times. The chain joins TRBV7-3 to TRBJ2-2, with D perhaps matching TRBD2 (5 bases). CDR3 length: 13 amino acids. Trimming shortened V by 0 bases and J by 8 bases, and 7 bases separated the two germline ends. The germline gives CDR1 SGHTA, CDR2 FQGTGA. CDR3 DNA sequence: TGTGCCAGCAGCTTAACGGGAGAGGGGGAGCTGTTTTTT. Translated, it gives CASSLTGEGELFF.

The chain recombines TRBV18 with TRBJ2-7; D assignment may be TRBD1 or TRBD2 (5 bases each). V was shortened by 4 bases and J by 6 bases, with 10 bases between the two germline ends. The CDR3 runs to 12 residues. Germline V gene lookup returns CDR1 KGHSH and CDR2 LQKENI. CDR3 residues: CASSQERGEQYF. CDR3 nucleotide sequence: TGTGCCAGCTCACAGGAGAGGGGCGAGCAGTACTTC.

This clone was seen only a few times. The V gene is TRBV19, the J gene TRBJ2-3; TRBD2 matches 10 bases. Per germline, CDR1 LNHDA and CDR2 SQIVND (reference sequence). The CDR3 covers 18 residues. Germline trimming cut 7 bases from V and 2 bases from J; bases unmatched to any gene: 15. CDR3 sequence: CASTPFVGLATNTDTQYF. The CDR3, as DNA: TGTGCCAGTACCCCATTTGTGGGACTAGCGACAAACACAGATACGCAGTATTTT.

This clone was counted a single time. CDR3 nucleotide sequence: TGTGCCAGCACCTTCCAGGGAGCCTACAATGAGCAGTTCTTC. It encodes CASTFQGAYNEQFF. This rearrangement joins TRBV2 to TRBJ2-1, with D possibly called TRBD1 or TRBD2 (5 bases each). Germline V gene data show CDR1 as SNHLY and CDR2 as FYNNEI. This CDR3 contains 14 residues. The V end lost 7 bases, the J end lost 2 bases, and 12 bases lay between the germline ends.

The rearrangement joins TRBV7-6 to TRBJ2-2, with 7 bases aligning to TRBD2. The CDR3 consists of 15 residues. Trimming removed 5 bases from V and 10 bases from J; junction bases left unmatched: 13. The germline gives CDR1 SGHVS, CDR2 FNYEAQ. The CDR3 is CASSPPGGSGVELFF. The CDR3 DNA reads TGTGCCAGCAGCCCACCGGGCGGGAGCGGAGTGGAGCTGTTTTTT.

This clone has only one observation. V usage is TRBV30 and J usage is TRBJ2-3; D might be TRBD1 (6 bases). Trimming removed 5 bases at V and 3 bases at J, with 18 bases between. CDR1 and CDR2 from the germline V gene are GTSNPN and SVGIG (reference sequence). The CDR3 is made up of 15 amino acids. Written as DNA, the CDR3 is TGTGCCTGGTCGCAGGGGTTAGTGGGTACAGATACGCAGTATTTT. Its translation: CAWSQGLVGTDTQYF.

The chain recombines TRBV29-1 with TRBJ2-7, with TRBD2 identical over 9 bases. Germline assignment: CDR1 SQVTM and CDR2 ANQGSEA. Trimming cost V 7 bases and J 0 bases; bases outside gene matches: 7. The CDR3 length is 14 residues. The CDR3 DNA reads as TGCAGCGCAGGACTAGCGAAGAGCTCCTACGAGCAGTACTTC. It specifies CSAGLAKSSYEQYF.

The chain couples TRBV18 to TRBJ1-1; D might be TRBD1 (6 bases). The CDR3 is made up of 15 amino acids. V lost 2 bases and J lost 0, with 10 bases in between. Germline assignment: CDR1 KGHSH and CDR2 LQKENI. The CDR3 region is CASSPATGMNTEAFF. For the CDR3, the DNA is TGTGCCAGCTCACCAGCGACAGGCATGAACACTGAAGCTTTCTTT.

The chain combines TRBV4-3 with TRBJ2-1; 9 nucleotides agree with TRBD1. CDR3 size: 15 residues. The V gene end was trimmed by 8 bases and the J gene end by 8 bases; junction bases not matched to a gene: 13. Germline CDR1 is LGHNA and CDR2 is YSLEER. The CDR3 is CASRDRALLGDEQFF. Here the CDR3 DNA reads TGCGCCAGCCGGGACAGGGCCCTGCTTGGGGATGAGCAGTTCTTC.

Only a few counts were recorded for this clone. Other DNA sequences in this sample translate to the same CDR3. CDR3 sequence (DNA): TGTGCCAGCAGTTTCGGCCAGGGAAGAGAGACCCAGTACTTC. It encodes CASSFGQGRETQYF. The chain is built from TRBV28 and TRBJ2-5, with TRBD1 as a possible D gene (5 bases). In germline, CDR1 is MDHEN, CDR2 SYDVKM. The CDR3 is 14 residues long. V shed 3 bases and J shed 4 bases, with 12 bases lying between them.

CDR3 amino acids: CASSTSSGSHNEQFF. The CDR3 DNA reads as TGCGCCAGCAGCACTTCTAGCGGGAGCCACAATGAGCAGTTCTTC. This chain links TRBV5-1 with TRBJ2-1, with 10 nucleotides matching TRBD2. Germline V lookup: CDR1 SGHRS, CDR2 YFSETQ. Trimming removed 4 bases from V and 5 bases from J; junction bases left unmatched: 6. The CDR3 runs 15 residues.

The J gene is TRBJ2-1, the V gene TRBV28; D is unclear. Trimming removed 1 base at V and 7 bases at J, with 5 bases between. Germline V gene sequence: CDR1 MDHEN, CDR2 SYDVKM. The CDR3 spans 12 residues. CDR3 coding DNA: TGTGCCAGCAGTTTATTGAGGAATGAGCAGTTCTTC. Its translation is CASSLLRNEQFF.

The chain employs TRBV20-1 and TRBJ1-1, with D hard to call. CDR1 DFQATT and CDR2 SNEGSKA come from the germline V gene (reference sequence). This CDR3 has 11 residues. Trimming left V 5 bases short and J 9 bases short, with 13 bases between. The CDR3, as DNA: TGCAGTGCTCCCTCTGGTCAGCAAGCTTTCTTT. This gives the protein CSAPSGQQAFF.

In the case of this clone: This may stem from a read error, because a much larger clone lies one nucleotide away. Other DNA sequences in the sample encode the same CDR3. The chain is built from TRBV6-1 and TRBJ2-3, with a possible D match to TRBD2 (6 bases). The length of the CDR3 is 13 residues. Germline CDR1 is MNHNS and CDR2 is SASEGT. The germline V and J ends were trimmed by 8 bases and 1 base, with 10 bases remaining between them. Here the CDR3 reads CASGRDGTDTQYF. CDR3 in DNA: TGTGCCAGCGGGCGGGACGGCACAGATACGCAGTATTTT.

The V gene is TRBV5-1, the J gene TRBJ2-5; 16 nucleotides agree with TRBD2. CDR1 SGHRS and CDR2 YFSETQ come from the germline V gene. CDR3 length equals 17 residues. The V and J ends lost 0 bases and 4 bases, in that order; junction bases with no gene match: 3. As DNA, the CDR3 is TGCGCCAGCAGCTTGGCCGGGACTAGCGGGGGGGCAGAGACCCAGTACTTC. Amino acids: CASSLAGTSGGAETQYF. The full variable domain, in which reference TRBV5-1 and TRBJ2-5 provide the parts outside the CDR3, is KAGVTQTPRYLIKTRGQQVTLSCSPISGHRSVSWYQQTPGQGLQFLFEYFSETQRNKGNFPGRFSGRQFSNSRSEMNVSTLELGDSALYLCASSLAGTSGGAETQYFGPGTRLLVL.

This clone was detected only once. The chain carries TRBV2 and TRBJ1-2, with D possibly TRBD1 on 5 matching bases. In germline, CDR1 is SNHLY, CDR2 FYNNEI. The CDR3 consists of 11 residues. With 5 bases removed from V and 7 bases from J, the gap between germline ends came to 8 bases. The CDR3 DNA is TGTGCCAGCAGTCCGGGGGTTGGCTACACCTTC. This gives the protein CASSPGVGYTF.

This chain links TRBV5-1 with TRBJ2-7, with a possible D match to TRBD2 (5 bases). Per the germline V gene, CDR1 is SGHRS and CDR2 is YFSETQ. V shed 4 bases and J shed 0 bases, with 11 bases lying between them. The CDR3 is made up of 14 amino acids. The CDR3 DNA reads TGCGCCAGCAGCCGGGATAATTACTCCTACGAGCAGTACTTC. It encodes CASSRDNYSYEQYF.

The chain is built from TRBV4-1 and TRBJ2-3; D ambiguous. Germline CDR1 is MGHRA and CDR2 is YSYEKL. CDR3 size: 11 residues. Deletions cut 3 bases from V and 8 bases from J, with 6 bases between. CDR3 sequence reads: CASSHSFTQYF. Written as DNA, the CDR3 is TGCGCCAGCAGCCATTCGTTTACGCAGTATTTT.

The chain carries TRBV27 and TRBJ1-2; 7 bases line up with TRBD1. The trim removed 5 bases at V and 0 bases at J, leaving 3 bases unmatched. CDR3 length: 14 amino acids. Germline V gives CDR1 MNHEY, CDR2 SMNVEV (reference sequence). The CDR3 nucleotides are TGTGCCAGCAGTGAGGGACAGCCTAACTATGGCTACACCTTC. Translation: CASSEGQPNYGYTF.

The chain recombines TRBV6-1 with TRBJ2-3; D gene ambiguous. CDR3 length: 11 amino acids. V lost 5 bases and J 14 bases, leaving 14 bases between the germline ends. The V gene's germline CDR1 is MNHNS and CDR2 SASEGT. CDR3 loop: CASSYQDRWYF. CDR3 DNA sequence: TGTGCCAGCAGTTACCAAGACCGGTGGTATTTT.

The rearrangement joins TRBV9 to TRBJ2-5; D may match TRBD1 or TRBD2 (7 bases each). From germline, CDR1 is SGDLS and CDR2 YYNGEE. With 4 bases removed from V and 3 bases from J, the gap between germline ends came to 13 bases. The CDR3 consists of 14 residues. The CDR3 sequence is CASSQGGTEETQYF. The CDR3 nucleotides read TGTGCCAGCAGCCAGGGGGGGACGGAAGAGACCCAGTACTTC.

The chain uses TRBV5-4 and TRBJ2-1, with D possibly TRBD2 on 7 matching bases. Germline-derived CDR1 and CDR2 are SGHNT and YYREEE (reference sequence). The CDR3 contains 15 residues. With 4 bases removed from V and 9 bases from J, the gap between germline ends came to 20 bases. The CDR3 DNA sequence: TGTGCCAGCAGCAGGACTAGTGGGGGAGGGGGTGAGCAGTTCTTC. Protein product: CASSRTSGGGGEQFF.

The genes are TRBV9 and TRBJ2-1, with 7 bases identical to TRBD1. The germline CDR1 and CDR2 sequences are SGDLS and YYNGEE. The CDR3 consists of 15 residues. Unmatched junction bases numbered 9, after V lost 0 bases and J lost 9 bases. Here the CDR3 DNA reads TGTGCCAGCAGCGTAGCCCCTACAGGGGCGGGTGAGCAGTTCTTC. It specifies CASSVAPTGAGEQFF.

V usage is TRBV6-1 and J usage is TRBJ2-7; perhaps TRBD1 as D (6 bases). This CDR3 has 14 amino acids. Per germline, CDR1 MNHNS and CDR2 SASEGT. Trimming left V 6 bases short and J 7 bases short, with 19 bases between. DNA for the CDR3: TGTGCCAGCAGCCTACAGGGTTCCTTCTGGGAGCAGTACTTC. Residues: CASSLQGSFWEQYF.